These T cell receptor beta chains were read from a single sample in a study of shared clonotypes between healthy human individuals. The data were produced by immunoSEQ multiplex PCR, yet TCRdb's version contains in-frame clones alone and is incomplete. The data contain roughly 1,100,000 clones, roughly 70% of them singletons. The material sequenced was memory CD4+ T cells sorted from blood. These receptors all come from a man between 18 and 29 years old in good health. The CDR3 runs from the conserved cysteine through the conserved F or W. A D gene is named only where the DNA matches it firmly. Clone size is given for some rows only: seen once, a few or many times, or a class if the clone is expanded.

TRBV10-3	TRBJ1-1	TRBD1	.	TGTGCCATCAGTGGGACAGGGAACACTGAAGCTTTCTTT	CAISGTGNTEAFF
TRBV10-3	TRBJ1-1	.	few	TGTGCCATCAGTGAGTCGAATTTAAACACTGAAGCTTTCTTT	CAISESNLNTEAFF
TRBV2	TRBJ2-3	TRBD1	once	TGTGCCAGCAGCGCCGGGACAGGGAAGGGAGATACGCAGTATTTT	CASSAGTGKGDTQYF
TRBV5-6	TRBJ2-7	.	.	TGTGCCAGCACCCGAGCCGCTAGTATCTACGAGCAGTACTTC	CASTRAASIYEQYF
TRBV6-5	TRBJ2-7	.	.	TGTGCCAGCAGGGTGGGGAACGAGCAGTACTTC	CASRVGNEQYF
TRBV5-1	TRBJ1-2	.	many	TGCGCCAGCAGCTTGGATCGGGTTAGCTATGGCTACACCTTC	CASSLDRVSYGYTF
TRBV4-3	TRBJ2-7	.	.	TGCGCCAGCAGCCAAGATTCGGGCCCCCGGCAGGCCCACGAGCAGTACTTC	CASSQDSGPRQAHEQYF
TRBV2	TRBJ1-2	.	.	TGTGCCAGCAGCCCAGAAGGCCGCTATGGCTACACCTTC	CASSPEGRYGYTF
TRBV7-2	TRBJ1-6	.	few	TGTGCCAGCAGCTTAGGCCGCGGCACCCGTTCACCCCTCCACTTT	CASSLGRGTRSPLHF
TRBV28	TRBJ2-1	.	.	TGTGCCAGCAGTGCCCCGGGAGCTCGGGAGCAGTTCTTC	CASSAPGAREQFF
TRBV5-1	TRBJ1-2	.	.	TGCGCCAGCAGCTTGGGCCGACTCTATGGCTACACCTTC	CASSLGRLYGYTF
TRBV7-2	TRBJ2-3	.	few	TGTGCCAGCAGCGCGGTAGCTGATTCTAGCACAGATACGCAGTATTTT	CASSAVADSSTDTQYF
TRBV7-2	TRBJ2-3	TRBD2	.	TGTGCCAGCAGCTTTGAGCGGGGACGCACAGATACGCAGTATTTT	CASSFERGRTDTQYF
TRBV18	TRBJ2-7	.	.	TGTGCCAGCTCACCCCTCGGCAGGGGGGTAAACGAGCAGTACTTC	CASSPLGRGVNEQYF
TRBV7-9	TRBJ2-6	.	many	TGTGCCAGCAGCGCTACAGGGTCCGGGGCCAACGTCCTGACTTTC	CASSATGSGANVLTF
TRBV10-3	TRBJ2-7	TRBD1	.	TGTGCCATCATGGGGACAGAGGACTACGAGCAGTACTTC	CAIMGTEDYEQYF
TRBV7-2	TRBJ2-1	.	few	TGTGCCAGCAGCTTATGGCTAGCGCAGGGCAATGAGCAGTTCTTC	CASSLWLAQGNEQFF
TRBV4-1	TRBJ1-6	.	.	TGCGCCAGCAGCCAAGATTGGAGGGTCCCCTATAATTCACCCCTCCACTTT	CASSQDWRVPYNSPLHF